This T cell receptor beta chain was retrieved from a study of blood T cell repertoires in COVID-19. The wider study: Researchers got acute and convalescent COVID-19 samples from the United States, Italy and Spain. Sources were T cells, B-cell-depleted T cells, or PBMCs; the material itself was cDNA or gDNA.

Deletions cut 3 bases from V and 3 bases from J, with 11 bases between. The CDR3 extends over 14 amino acids. Germline CDR1 SGHRS, CDR2 YFSETQ. Original processing notes: Amplifying reference gene primers gave estimates of nucleated cell counts. Method: immunoSEQ multiplex PCR; TCRdb's copy keeps in-frame clones and lacks some. D and trimming come from the DNA, and the V and J calls and clone size come from that table. The repertoire includes about 170,000 clones, more than 65% of them detected once, and roughly 10% sits in the top ten. This rearrangement joins TRBV5-1 to TRBJ2-3, with TRBD2 as a possible D gene (5 bases). The source material was peripheral blood. The receptor was isolated from a man in his 70s with active or convalescent COVID-19. Here the CDR3 reads CASSSDSATDTQYF. The DNA of the CDR3 is TGCGCCAGCAGCTCGGACTCGGCAACAGATACGCAGTATTTT.